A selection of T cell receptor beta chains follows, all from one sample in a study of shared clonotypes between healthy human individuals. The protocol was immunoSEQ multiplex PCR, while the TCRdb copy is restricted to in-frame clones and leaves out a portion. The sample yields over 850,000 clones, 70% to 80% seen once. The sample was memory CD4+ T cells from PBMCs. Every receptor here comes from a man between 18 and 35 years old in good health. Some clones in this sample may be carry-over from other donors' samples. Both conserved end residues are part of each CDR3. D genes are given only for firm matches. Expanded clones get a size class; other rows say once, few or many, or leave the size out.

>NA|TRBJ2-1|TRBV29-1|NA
CSVTSVHLGEQFF
TGCAGCGTGACCTCTGTCCATCTGGGTGAGCAGTTCTTC
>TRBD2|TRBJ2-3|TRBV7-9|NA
CASSPRGGGTDTQYF
TGTGCCAGCAGCCCCCGCGGGGGAGGGACAGATACGCAGTATTTT
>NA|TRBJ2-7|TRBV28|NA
CASSLREQYF
TGTGCCAGCAGTTTGAGGGAGCAGTACTTC
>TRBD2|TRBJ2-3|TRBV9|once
CASSVIAGGADTQYF
TGTGCCAGCAGCGTCATAGCGGGAGGGGCAGATACGCAGTATTTT
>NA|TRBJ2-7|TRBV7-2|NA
CASSPRRGREYF
TGTGCCAGCAGCCCCCGGAGGGGGAGGGAGTACTTC
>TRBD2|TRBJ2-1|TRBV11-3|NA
CASSPRAGLGDEQFF
TGTGCCAGCAGCCCTAGAGCGGGGTTGGGGGATGAGCAGTTCTTC
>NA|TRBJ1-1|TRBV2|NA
CASSVQGNTEAFF
TGTGCCAGCAGTGTCCAGGGGAACACTGAAGCTTTCTTT
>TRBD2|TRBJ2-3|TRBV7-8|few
CASTRTSGSADTQYF
TGTGCCAGCACGAGGACTAGCGGGAGCGCAGATACGCAGTATTTT
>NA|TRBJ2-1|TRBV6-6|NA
CASSLDSPAYNEQFF
TGTGCCAGCAGCCTCGACTCGCCCGCCTACAATGAGCAGTTCTTC
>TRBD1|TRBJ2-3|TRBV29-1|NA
CSVQTGASTDTQYF
TGCAGCGTTCAAACAGGGGCCAGCACAGATACGCAGTATTTT
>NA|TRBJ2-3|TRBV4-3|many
CASSPGGAESTDTQYF
TGCGCCAGCAGCCCCGGAGGCGCGGAGAGCACAGATACGCAGTATTTT
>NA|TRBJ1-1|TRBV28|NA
CASSLGRLGAFF
TGTGCCAGCAGTTTGGGGAGGTTGGGGGCTTTCTTT
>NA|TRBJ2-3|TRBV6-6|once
CASKQGPTSTDTQYF
TGTGCCAGCAAGCAGGGTCCTACTAGCACAGATACGCAGTATTTT
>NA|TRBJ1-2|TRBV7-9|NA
CASSLSTAMNYGYTF
TGTGCCAGCAGCTTAAGTACTGCGATGAACTATGGCTACACCTTC
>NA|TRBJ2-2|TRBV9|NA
CASSVYGTGELFF
TGTGCCAGCAGCGTATATGGGACCGGGGAGCTGTTTTTT